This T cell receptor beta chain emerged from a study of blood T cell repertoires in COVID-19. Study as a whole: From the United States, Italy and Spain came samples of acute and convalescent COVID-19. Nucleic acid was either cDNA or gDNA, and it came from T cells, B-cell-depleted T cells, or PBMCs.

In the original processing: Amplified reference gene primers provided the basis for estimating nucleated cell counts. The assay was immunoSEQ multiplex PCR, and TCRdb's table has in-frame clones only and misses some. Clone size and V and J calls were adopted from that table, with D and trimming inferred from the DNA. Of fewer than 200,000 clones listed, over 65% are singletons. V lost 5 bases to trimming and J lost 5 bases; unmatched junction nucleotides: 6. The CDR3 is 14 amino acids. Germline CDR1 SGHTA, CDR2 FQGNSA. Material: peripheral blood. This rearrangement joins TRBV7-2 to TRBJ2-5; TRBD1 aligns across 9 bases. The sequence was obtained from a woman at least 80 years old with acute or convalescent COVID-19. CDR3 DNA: TGTGCCAGCAGCCCCGGGACAGGGAGGGAGACCCAGTACTTC. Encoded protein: CASSPGTGRETQYF.